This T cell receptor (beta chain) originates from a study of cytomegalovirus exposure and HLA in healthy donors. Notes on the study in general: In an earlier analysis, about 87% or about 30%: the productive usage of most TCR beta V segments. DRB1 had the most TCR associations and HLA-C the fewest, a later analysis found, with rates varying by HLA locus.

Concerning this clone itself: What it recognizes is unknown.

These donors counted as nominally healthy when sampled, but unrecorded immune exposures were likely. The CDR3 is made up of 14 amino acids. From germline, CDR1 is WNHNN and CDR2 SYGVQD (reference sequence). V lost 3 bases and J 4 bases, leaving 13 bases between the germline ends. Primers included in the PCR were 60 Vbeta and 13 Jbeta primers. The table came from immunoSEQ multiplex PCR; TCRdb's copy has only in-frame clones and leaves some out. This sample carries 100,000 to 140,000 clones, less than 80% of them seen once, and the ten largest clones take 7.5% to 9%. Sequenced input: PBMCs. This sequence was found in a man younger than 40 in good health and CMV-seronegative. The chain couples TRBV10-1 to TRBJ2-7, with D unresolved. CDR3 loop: CASSDARVPYEQYF. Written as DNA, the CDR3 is TGCGCCAGCAGTGACGCCCGAGTCCCATACGAGCAGTACTTC.